This T cell receptor beta chain comes out of a study of T-cell memory formation after mild COVID-19. Findings and caveats of the study: CD4+ contracting clones lay mainly in CM and EM, CD8+ ones in EMRA. Cross-reactive memory seemingly joined, as some responding clones were found in pre-infection memory. Second-wave clones that peaked on day 37 lacked confirmed SARS-CoV-2 specificity.

V lost 0 bases and J 4 bases, leaving 17 bases between the germline ends. From germline, CDR1 is LGHDT and CDR2 YNNKEL (reference sequence). The CDR3 extends over 17 amino acids. TCRdb independently ran MiXCR on the 5' RACE reads; one entry per CDR3 protein. The repertoire holds 50,000 or so distinct CDR3 sequences, with approximately 30% as singletons. This clonotype was observed a handful of times. Its antigen is as yet unknown. The receptor was derived from a man aged 18-30 years who had mild COVID-19 (a few samples of this study predate the infection). Cell type and time point are not known. J is TRBJ2-3 and V is TRBV3-1; D uncertain. The sample consisted of PBMCs or a T cell subset sorted from them (not recorded which). CDR3: CASSQDYGYRVADTQYF. DNA of the CDR3: TGTGCCAGCAGCCAAGATTATGGCTATAGGGTGGCAGATACGCAGTATTTT.